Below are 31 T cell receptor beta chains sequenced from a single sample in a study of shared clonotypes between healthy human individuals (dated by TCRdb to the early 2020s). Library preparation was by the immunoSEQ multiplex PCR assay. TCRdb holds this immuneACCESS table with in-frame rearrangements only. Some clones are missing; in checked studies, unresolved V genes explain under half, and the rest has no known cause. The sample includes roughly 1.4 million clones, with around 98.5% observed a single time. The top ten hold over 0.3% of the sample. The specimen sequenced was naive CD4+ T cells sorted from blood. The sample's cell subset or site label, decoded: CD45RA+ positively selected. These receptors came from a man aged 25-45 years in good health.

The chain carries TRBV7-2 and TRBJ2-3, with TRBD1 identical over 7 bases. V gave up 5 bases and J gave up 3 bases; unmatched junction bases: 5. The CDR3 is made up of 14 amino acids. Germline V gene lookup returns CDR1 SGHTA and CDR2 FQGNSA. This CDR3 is CASSRGQATDTQYF. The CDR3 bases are TGTGCCAGCAGCCGAGGACAGGCTACAGATACGCAGTATTTT.

The CDR3 DNA reads as TGTGCCAGCAGCCCGCACGTGGACAGGGGGCTTGAGCAGTTCTTC. Its protein product is CASSPHVDRGLEQFF. The chain recombines TRBV9 with TRBJ2-1, with 11 bases aligning to TRBD1. The CDR3 runs to 15 residues. The germline V gene encodes CDR1 SGDLS and CDR2 YYNGEE. Germline trimming cut 4 bases from V and 9 bases from J; bases unmatched to any gene: 9.

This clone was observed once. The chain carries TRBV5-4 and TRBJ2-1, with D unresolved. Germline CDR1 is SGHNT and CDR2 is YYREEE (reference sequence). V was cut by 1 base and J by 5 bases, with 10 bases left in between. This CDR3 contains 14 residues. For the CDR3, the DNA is TGTGCCAGCAGCTTGTCATGGGGAAACAATGAGCAGTTCTTC. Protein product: CASSLSWGNNEQFF. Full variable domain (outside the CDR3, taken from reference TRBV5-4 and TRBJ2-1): ETGVTQSPTHLIKTRGQQVTLRCSSQSGHNTVSWYQQALGQGPQFIFQYYREEENGRGNFPPRFSGLQFPNYSSELNVNALELDDSALYLCASSLSWGNNEQFFGPGTRLTVL.

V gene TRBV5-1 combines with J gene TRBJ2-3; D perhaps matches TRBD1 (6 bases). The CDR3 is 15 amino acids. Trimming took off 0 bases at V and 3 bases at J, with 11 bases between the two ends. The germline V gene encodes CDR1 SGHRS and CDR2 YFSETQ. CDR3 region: CASSLVSRGTDTQYF. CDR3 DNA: TGCGCCAGCAGCTTGGTGTCCAGGGGTACAGATACGCAGTATTTT.

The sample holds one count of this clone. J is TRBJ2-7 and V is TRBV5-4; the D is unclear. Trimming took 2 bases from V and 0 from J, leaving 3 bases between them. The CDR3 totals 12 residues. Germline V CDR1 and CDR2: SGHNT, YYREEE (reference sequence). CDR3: CASSFHSYEQYF. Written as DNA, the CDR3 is TGTGCCAGCAGCTTCCACTCCTACGAGCAGTACTTC.

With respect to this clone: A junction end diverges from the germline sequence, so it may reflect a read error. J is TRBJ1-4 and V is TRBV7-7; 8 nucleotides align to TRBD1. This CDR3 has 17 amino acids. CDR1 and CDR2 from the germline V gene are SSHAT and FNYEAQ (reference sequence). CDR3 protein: CASSLPHTGGFNEKLFF. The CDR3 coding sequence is TGTGCTAGCAGCTTACCTCACACAGGGGGTTTTAATGAAAAACTGTTTTTT. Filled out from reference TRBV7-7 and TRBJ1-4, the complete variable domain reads GAGVSQSPRYKVTKRGQDVTLRCDPISSHATLYWYQQALGQGPEFLTYFNYEAQPDKSGLPSDRFSAERPEGSISTLTIQRTEQRDSAMYRCASSLPHTGGFNEKLFFGSGTQLSVL.

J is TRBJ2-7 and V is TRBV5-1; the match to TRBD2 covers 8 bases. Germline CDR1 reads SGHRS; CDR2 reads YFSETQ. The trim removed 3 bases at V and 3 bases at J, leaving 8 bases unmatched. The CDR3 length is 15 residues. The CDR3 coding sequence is TGCGCCAGCAGCTCAGACCCGGGAGGGCGCTACGAGCAGTACTTC. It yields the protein CASSSDPGGRYEQYF. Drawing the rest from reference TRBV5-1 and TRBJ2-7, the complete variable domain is KAGVTQTPRYLIKTRGQQVTLSCSPISGHRSVSWYQQTPGQGLQFLFEYFSETQRNKGNFPGRFSGRQFSNSRSEMNVSTLELGDSALYLCASSSDPGGRYEQYFGPGTRLTVT.

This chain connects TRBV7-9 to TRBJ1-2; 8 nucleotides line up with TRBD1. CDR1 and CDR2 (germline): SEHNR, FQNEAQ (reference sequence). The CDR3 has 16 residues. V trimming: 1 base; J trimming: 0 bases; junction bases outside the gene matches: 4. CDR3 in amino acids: CASSLVGTGANYGYTF. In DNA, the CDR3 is TGTGCCAGCAGCTTAGTTGGGACAGGAGCTAACTATGGCTACACCTTC.

CDR3 in DNA: TGTGCCAGCAGTTATTACACCGGGGAGCTGTTTTTT. Translation gives CASSYYTGELFF. V gene TRBV6-6 combines with J gene TRBJ2-2; D is unresolved. The CDR3 covers 12 residues. The V and J ends lost 3 bases and 3 bases respectively, with 2 bases between them. Germline V gene data show CDR1 as MNHNY and CDR2 as SVGAGI (reference sequence).

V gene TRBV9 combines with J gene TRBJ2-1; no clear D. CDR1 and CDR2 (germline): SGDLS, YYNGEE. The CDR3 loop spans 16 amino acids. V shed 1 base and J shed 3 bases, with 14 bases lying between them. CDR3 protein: CASSVLGMVDYNEQFF. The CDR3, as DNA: TGTGCCAGCAGCGTATTAGGGATGGTTGACTACAATGAGCAGTTCTTC. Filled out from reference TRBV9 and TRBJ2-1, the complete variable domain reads DSGVTQTPKHLITATGQRVTLRCSPRSGDLSVYWYQQSLDQGLQFLIQYYNGEERAKGNILERFSAQQFPDLHSELNLSSLELGDSALYFCASSVLGMVDYNEQFFGPGTRLTVL.

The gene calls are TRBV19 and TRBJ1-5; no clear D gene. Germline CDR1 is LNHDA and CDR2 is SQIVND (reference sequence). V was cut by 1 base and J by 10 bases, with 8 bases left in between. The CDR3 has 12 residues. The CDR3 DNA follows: TGTGCCAGTAGTATAGTATCCGGACCCCAGCATTTT. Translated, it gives CASSIVSGPQHF.

CDR3 amino acids: CASPSGTYEQYF. Here the CDR3 DNA reads TGCGCCAGCCCTAGCGGGACCTACGAGCAGTACTTC. The chain recombines TRBV5-1 with TRBJ2-7; 9 nucleotides agree with TRBD2. There are 12 residues in the CDR3. J gave up 2 bases and V 7 bases, and 1 base lay outside the gene matches. Germline CDR1 reads SGHRS; CDR2 reads YFSETQ.

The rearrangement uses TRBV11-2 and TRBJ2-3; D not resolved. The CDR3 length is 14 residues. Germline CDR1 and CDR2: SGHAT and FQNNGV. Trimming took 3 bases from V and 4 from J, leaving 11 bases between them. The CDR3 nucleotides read TGTGCCAGCAGCTTTATTCGCGTGGCAGATACGCAGTATTTT. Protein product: CASSFIRVADTQYF.

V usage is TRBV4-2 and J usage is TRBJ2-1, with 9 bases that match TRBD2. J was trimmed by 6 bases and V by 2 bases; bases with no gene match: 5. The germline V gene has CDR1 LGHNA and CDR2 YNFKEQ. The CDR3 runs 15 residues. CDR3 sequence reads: CASSQTGLASNEQFF. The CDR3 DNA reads TGTGCCAGCAGCCAAACGGGACTAGCTAGCAATGAGCAGTTCTTC.

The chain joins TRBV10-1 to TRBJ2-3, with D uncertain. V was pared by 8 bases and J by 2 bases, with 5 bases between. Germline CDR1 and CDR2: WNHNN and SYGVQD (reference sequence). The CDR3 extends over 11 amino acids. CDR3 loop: CASQNTDTQYF. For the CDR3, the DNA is TGCGCCAGCCAAAACACAGATACGCAGTATTTT.

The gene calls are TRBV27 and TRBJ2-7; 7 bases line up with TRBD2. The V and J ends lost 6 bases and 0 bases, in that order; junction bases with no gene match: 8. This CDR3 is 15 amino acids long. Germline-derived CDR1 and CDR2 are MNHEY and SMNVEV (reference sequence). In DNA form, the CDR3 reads TGTGCCAGCAGCCTCGATAGGACTAGCTCCTACGAGCAGTACTTC. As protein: CASSLDRTSSYEQYF.

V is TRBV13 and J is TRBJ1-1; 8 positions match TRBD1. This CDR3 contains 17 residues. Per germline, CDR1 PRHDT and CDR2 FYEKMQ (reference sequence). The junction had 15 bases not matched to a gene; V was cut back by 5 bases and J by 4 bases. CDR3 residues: CASSPSRGRPRGTEAFF. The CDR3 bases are TGTGCCAGCAGCCCGAGCAGGGGGCGCCCCCGGGGCACTGAAGCTTTCTTT.

CDR3 bases: TGTGCCAGCAGCCCACACGGACTAGCGGGAGGGACCGGGGAGCTGTTTTTT. This codes for CASSPHGLAGGTGELFF. The V and J genes are TRBV11-3 and TRBJ2-2; 15 bases fit TRBD2. Germline trimming cut 5 bases from V and 5 bases from J; bases unmatched to any gene: 6. Germline CDR1 is SGHNT and CDR2 is YENEEA. The CDR3 runs 17 residues.

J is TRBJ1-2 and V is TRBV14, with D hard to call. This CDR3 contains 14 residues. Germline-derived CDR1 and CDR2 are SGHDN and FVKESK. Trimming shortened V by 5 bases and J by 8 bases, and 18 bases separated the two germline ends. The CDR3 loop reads CASSGTGGDQGYTF. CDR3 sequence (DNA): TGTGCCAGCAGCGGCACGGGTGGTGATCAAGGCTACACCTTC. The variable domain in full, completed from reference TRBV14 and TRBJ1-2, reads EAGVTQFPSHSVIEKGQTVTLRCDPISGHDNLYWYRRVMGKEIKFLLHFVKESKQDESGMPNNRFLAERTGGTYSTLKVQPAELEDSGVYFCASSGTGGDQGYTFGSGTRLTVV.

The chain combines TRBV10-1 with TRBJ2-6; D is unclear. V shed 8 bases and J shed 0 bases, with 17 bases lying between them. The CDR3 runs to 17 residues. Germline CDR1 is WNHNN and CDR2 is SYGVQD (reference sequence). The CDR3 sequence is CASSTYRAGSGANVLTF. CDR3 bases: TGCGCCAGCTCGACATACAGAGCCGGCTCTGGGGCCAACGTCCTGACTTTC.

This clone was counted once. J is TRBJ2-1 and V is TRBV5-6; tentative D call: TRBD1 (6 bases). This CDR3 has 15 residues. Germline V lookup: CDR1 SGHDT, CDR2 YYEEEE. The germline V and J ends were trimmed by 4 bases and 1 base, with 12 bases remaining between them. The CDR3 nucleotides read TGTGCCAGCAGCGCAGACGGGACATCCTACAATGAGCAGTTCTTC. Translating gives CASSADGTSYNEQFF.

DNA for the CDR3: TGTGCCTCCTCCTCCACAGATACGCAGTATTTT. Its protein is CASSSTDTQYF. The chain is built from TRBV10-3 and TRBJ2-3; D not resolved. CDR3 length: 11 amino acids. Germline values: CDR1 ENHRY, CDR2 SYGVKD. V shed 11 bases and J shed 2 bases, with 8 bases lying between them.

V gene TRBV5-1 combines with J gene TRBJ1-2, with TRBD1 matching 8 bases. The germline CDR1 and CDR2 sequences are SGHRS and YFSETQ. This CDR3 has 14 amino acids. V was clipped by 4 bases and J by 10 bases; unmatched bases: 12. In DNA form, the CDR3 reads TGCGCCAGCAGCGTCGACGGGACAGGTTCCGACTACACCTTC. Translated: CASSVDGTGSDYTF.

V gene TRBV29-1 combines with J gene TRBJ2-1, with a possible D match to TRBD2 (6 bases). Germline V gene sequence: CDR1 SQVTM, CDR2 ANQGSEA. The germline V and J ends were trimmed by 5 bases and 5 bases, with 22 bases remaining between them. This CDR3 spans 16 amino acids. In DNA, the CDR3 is TGCAGCGTTCTAAAACGCCGGGTAGCGGTAAACAATGAGCAGTTCTTC. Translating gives CSVLKRRVAVNNEQFF.

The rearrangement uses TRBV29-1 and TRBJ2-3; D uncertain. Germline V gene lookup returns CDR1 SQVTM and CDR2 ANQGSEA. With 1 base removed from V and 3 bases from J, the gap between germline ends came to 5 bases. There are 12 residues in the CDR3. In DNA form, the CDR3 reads TGCAGCGTTGAAGCAGTTACAGATACGCAGTATTTT. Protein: CSVEAVTDTQYF.

The CDR3 region is CVAYPVSGNTIYF. The CDR3 nucleotides are TGTGTCGCCTATCCAGTCTCTGGAAACACCATATATTTT. The chain has TRBV28 and TRBJ1-3; no clear D gene. In germline, CDR1 is MDHEN, CDR2 SYDVKM. The CDR3 is 13 amino acids. The whole variable domain, remainder taken from reference TRBV28 and TRBJ1-3, is DVKVTQSSRYLVKRTGEKVFLECVQDMDHENMFWYRQDPGLGLRLIYFSYDVKMKEKGDIPEGYSVSREKKERFSLILESASTNQTSMYLCVAYPVSGNTIYFGEGSWLTVV.

The CDR3 DNA follows: TGCGCCAGCAGCCAATTCGGGGAGGGAGCAGTCTACAATGAGCAGTTCTTC. It specifies CASSQFGEGAVYNEQFF. The V and J genes are TRBV4-3 and TRBJ2-1, with 7 bases that match TRBD2. Per germline, CDR1 LGHNA and CDR2 YSLEER. The CDR3 consists of 17 residues. Trimming at V came to 2 bases and at J to 3 bases, leaving 10 bases not matched to a gene.

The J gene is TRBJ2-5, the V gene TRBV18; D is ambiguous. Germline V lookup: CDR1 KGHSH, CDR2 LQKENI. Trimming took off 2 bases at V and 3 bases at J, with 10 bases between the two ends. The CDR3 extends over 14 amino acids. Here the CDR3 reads CASSPNWAEETQYF. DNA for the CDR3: TGTGCCAGCTCACCAAACTGGGCTGAAGAGACCCAGTACTTC.

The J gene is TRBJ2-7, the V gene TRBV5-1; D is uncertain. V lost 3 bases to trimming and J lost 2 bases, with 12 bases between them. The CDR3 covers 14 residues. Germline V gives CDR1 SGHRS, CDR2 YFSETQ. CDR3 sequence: CASSSGDTTYEQYF. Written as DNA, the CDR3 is TGCGCCAGCAGCTCGGGCGACACCACCTACGAGCAGTACTTC. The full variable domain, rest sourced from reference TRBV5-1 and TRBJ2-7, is KAGVTQTPRYLIKTRGQQVTLSCSPISGHRSVSWYQQTPGQGLQFLFEYFSETQRNKGNFPGRFSGRQFSNSRSEMNVSTLELGDSALYLCASSSGDTTYEQYFGPGTRLTVT.

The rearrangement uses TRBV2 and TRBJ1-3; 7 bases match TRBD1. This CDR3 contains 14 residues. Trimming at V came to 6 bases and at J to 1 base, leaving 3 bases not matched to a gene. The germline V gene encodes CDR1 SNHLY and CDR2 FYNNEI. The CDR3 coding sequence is TGTGCCAGCAGCACACAGGGGTCTGGAAACACCATATATTTT. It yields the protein CASSTQGSGNTIYF.

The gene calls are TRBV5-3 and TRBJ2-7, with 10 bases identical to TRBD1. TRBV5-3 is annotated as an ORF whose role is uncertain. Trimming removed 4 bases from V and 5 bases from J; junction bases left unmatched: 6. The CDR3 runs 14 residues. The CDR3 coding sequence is TGTGCCAGAAGCCCCGGGACAGGGGTGCACGAGCAGTACTTC. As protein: CARSPGTGVHEQYF.